What follows are 16 T cell receptor beta chains derived from one specimen sequenced in a study of identical twins. Via MiXCR, TCRdb re-called the 5' RACE reads, giving one row per CDR3 protein. The sample carries 500,000 or so distinct CDR3 sequences, less than 25% recorded once. The sample also formed part of further work on T cells expressing NK-cell markers.

The sample comprised CD4+ T cells sorted from blood. Source of these receptors: a woman between 18 and 29 years old in good health.

This clonotype was detected only a few times. V usage is TRBV20-1 and J usage is TRBJ1-2, with D perhaps TRBD1 (5 bases). CDR3 size: 14 residues. V was clipped by 0 bases and J by 7 bases, with 15 bases between them. Germline lookup yields CDR1 DFQATT and CDR2 SNEGSKA (reference sequence). CDR3: CSARDGARLGGYTF. The CDR3 DNA reads as TGCAGTGCTAGAGATGGGGCCCGGTTGGGTGGCTACACCTTC.

This clonotype was recorded a few times. The chain has TRBV18 and TRBJ2-6, with TRBD1 identical over 7 bases. The CDR3 contains 15 residues. J gave up 2 bases and V 5 bases, and 3 bases lay outside the gene matches. Germline assignment: CDR1 KGHSH and CDR2 LQKENI. CDR3 region: CASSAGTAGANVLTF. CDR3 bases: TGTGCCAGCTCAGCTGGGACAGCTGGGGCCAACGTCCTGACTTTC.

This clonotype was seen repeatedly, ten times or more. The chain employs TRBV7-8 and TRBJ2-7; D may correspond to TRBD1 or TRBD2 (5 bases each). With 5 bases removed from V and 2 bases from J, the gap between germline ends came to 7 bases. Per the germline V gene, CDR1 is SGHVS and CDR2 is FQNEAQ. The CDR3 spans 12 residues. This CDR3 is CASSRDPYEQYF. CDR3 coding DNA: TGTGCCAGCAGCCGGGACCCCTACGAGCAGTACTTC. The whole variable domain, filled in from reference TRBV7-8 and TRBJ2-7, reads GAGVSQSPRYKVAKRGQDVALRCDPISGHVSLFWYQQALGQGPEFLTYFQNEAQLDKSGLPSDRFFAERPEGSVSTLKIQRTQQEDSAVYLCASSRDPYEQYFGPGTRLTVT.

The chain joins TRBV29-1 to TRBJ2-3; D not resolved. Germline values: CDR1 SQVTM, CDR2 ANQGSEA. The CDR3 is 16 amino acids. V dropped 1 base and J dropped 2 bases, with 16 bases sitting between them. DNA of the CDR3: TGCAGCGTTGAAGGCGACCACGGGCTGTCCACAGATACGCAGTATTTT. It is translated as CSVEGDHGLSTDTQYF.

The rearrangement links TRBV29-1 to TRBJ2-3, with 8 bases fitting TRBD2. Germline CDR1 is SQVTM and CDR2 is ANQGSEA. J was trimmed by 2 bases and V by 5 bases; bases with no gene match: 3. The length of the CDR3 is 13 residues. The CDR3 region has the DNA TGCAGCGTTTTAGCGGGATTCACAGATACGCAGTATTTT. Protein sequence: CSVLAGFTDTQYF.

This sequence joins TRBV7-2 and TRBJ1-6; 8 bases agree with TRBD1. Germline V lookup: CDR1 SGHTA, CDR2 FQGNSA. V was pared by 1 base and J by 7 bases, with 3 bases of the junction left unmatched. This CDR3 has 15 residues. CDR3 nucleotides: TGTGCCAGCAGCTTAGGGACAGGGAGGAATTCACCCCTCCACTTT. Translation gives CASSLGTGRNSPLHF.

The gene calls are TRBV7-3 and TRBJ2-7; the match to TRBD2 covers 11 bases. CDR3 length: 15 amino acids. Germline V lookup: CDR1 SGHTA, CDR2 FQGTGA. V was clipped by 4 bases and J by 2 bases; unmatched bases: 4. CDR3 DNA: TGTGCCAGCAGCTCAATAGCGGGGGGGCCCTACGAGCAGTACTTC. Its protein product is CASSSIAGGPYEQYF.

The gene calls are TRBV4-3 and TRBJ2-2; 9 bases are shared with TRBD2. The germline V gene has CDR1 LGHNA and CDR2 YSLEER. The CDR3 consists of 19 residues. The ends lost 7 bases at V and 5 bases at J; junction bases unmatched: 20. The CDR3 here is CASTRDILAGTSGTGELFF. The DNA for the CDR3 is TGCGCCAGCACCAGGGACATTCTAGCGGGGACTTCTGGGACCGGGGAGCTGTTTTTT.

This rearrangement joins TRBV5-1 to TRBJ2-2, with D possibly matching TRBD1 (6 bases). There are 15 residues in the CDR3. Germline V gene data show CDR1 as SGHRS and CDR2 as YFSETQ. The V and J ends lost 8 bases and 0 bases respectively, with 14 bases between them. The CDR3: CASQSWGPNTGELFF. CDR3 coding DNA: TGCGCCAGTCAGAGCTGGGGGCCGAACACCGGGGAGCTGTTTTTT.

The V gene is TRBV20-1, the J gene TRBJ2-1; a possible D gene is TRBD2 (6 bases). The CDR3 has 11 residues. Deletions cut 7 bases from V and 5 bases from J, with 9 bases between. From germline, CDR1 is DFQATT and CDR2 SNEGSKA (reference sequence). The CDR3 DNA follows: TGCAGTGTCTGGGGGGACAATGAGCAGTTCTTC. It specifies CSVWGDNEQFF.

V is TRBV2 and J is TRBJ2-5; the D is unclear. This CDR3 comprises 12 residues. CDR1 is SNHLY, CDR2 FYNNEI, per germline. V lost 7 bases and J lost 5, with 11 bases in between. CDR3 nucleotides: TGTGCCAGCACCATACTGCAGGAGACCCAGTACTTC. Protein product: CASTILQETQYF.

The chain couples TRBV7-8 to TRBJ2-1, with D maybe TRBD1 (6 bases). Trimming took 3 bases from V and 4 from J, leaving 10 bases between them. Germline V gives CDR1 SGHVS, CDR2 FQNEAQ. CDR3 size: 14 residues. The CDR3 reads CASSLQGMYNEQFF. The CDR3 nucleotides read TGTGCCAGCAGCTTGCAGGGGATGTACAATGAGCAGTTCTTC.

V is TRBV10-3 and J is TRBJ1-5, with 7 bases lining up with TRBD1. The V gene's germline CDR1 is ENHRY and CDR2 SYGVKD. The CDR3 is 13 residues long. V dropped 4 bases and J dropped 7; count of bases not matched to a gene: 4. The CDR3: CAISGTGSQPQHF. The DNA for the CDR3 is TGTGCCATCAGTGGGACAGGATCCCAGCCCCAGCATTTT.

J is TRBJ1-6 and V is TRBV27; 9 nucleotides align to TRBD1. The CDR3 runs to 15 residues. The germline V gene encodes CDR1 MNHEY and CDR2 SMNVEV (reference sequence). V lost 4 bases and J lost 9; bases outside the gene matches: 7. The CDR3: CASSSGTGPTSPLHF. For the CDR3, the DNA is TGTGCCAGCAGTTCCGGGACAGGGCCGACTTCACCCCTCCACTTT.

This chain links TRBV6-1 with TRBJ1-5; D gene uncertain. Germline V lookup: CDR1 MNHNS, CDR2 SASEGT. The germline V and J ends were trimmed by 6 bases and 5 bases, with 5 bases remaining between them. The CDR3 covers 11 residues. The CDR3 DNA sequence: TGTGCCAGCAGCGTAGATCAGCCCCAGCATTTT. Translating gives CASSVDQPQHF.

This chain links TRBV7-9 with TRBJ1-2; D is possibly TRBD1 (6 bases). V was shortened by 2 bases and J by 4 bases, with 14 bases between the two germline ends. The germline V gene encodes CDR1 SEHNR and CDR2 FQNEAQ (reference sequence). This CDR3 contains 15 residues. The CDR3 protein is CASSLFSGAVYGYTF. The CDR3 bases are TGTGCCAGCAGCTTATTTTCAGGGGCCGTCTATGGCTACACCTTC.